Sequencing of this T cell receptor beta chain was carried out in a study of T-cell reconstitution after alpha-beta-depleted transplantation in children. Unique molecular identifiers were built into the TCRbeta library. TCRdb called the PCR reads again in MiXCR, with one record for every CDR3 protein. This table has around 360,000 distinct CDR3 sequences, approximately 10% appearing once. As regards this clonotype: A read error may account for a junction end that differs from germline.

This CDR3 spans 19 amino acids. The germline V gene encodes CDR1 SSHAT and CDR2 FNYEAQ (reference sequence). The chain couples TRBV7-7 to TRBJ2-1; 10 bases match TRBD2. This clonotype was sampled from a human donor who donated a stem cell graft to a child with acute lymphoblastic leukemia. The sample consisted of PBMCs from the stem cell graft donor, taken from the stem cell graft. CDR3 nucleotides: TGTGCTAGCAGCGGACGAGAGAAAAGCGGGAGGGCCTATTTATATGAGCAGTTCTTC. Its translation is CASSGREKSGRAYLYEQFF.